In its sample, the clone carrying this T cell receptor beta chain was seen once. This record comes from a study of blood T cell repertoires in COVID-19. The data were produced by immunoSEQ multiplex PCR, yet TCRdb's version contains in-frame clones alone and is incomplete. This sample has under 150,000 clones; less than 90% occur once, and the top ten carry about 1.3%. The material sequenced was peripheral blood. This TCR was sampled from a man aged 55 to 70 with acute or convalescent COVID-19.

The CDR3, as DNA: TGTGCCAGCAGCCAAGGTGGTTTGGGACAGGGAACCCACAACAGGGGCTACACCTTC. As protein: CASSQGGLGQGTHNRGYTF. The chain links TRBV3-1 (or the pseudogene TRBV3-2) to TRBJ1-2, with 9 bases lining up with TRBD1. The germline V gene encodes CDR1 LGHDT and CDR2 YNNKEL (reference sequence). CDR3 size: 19 residues. Trimming at V came to 1 base and at J to 8 bases, leaving 20 bases not matched to a gene.